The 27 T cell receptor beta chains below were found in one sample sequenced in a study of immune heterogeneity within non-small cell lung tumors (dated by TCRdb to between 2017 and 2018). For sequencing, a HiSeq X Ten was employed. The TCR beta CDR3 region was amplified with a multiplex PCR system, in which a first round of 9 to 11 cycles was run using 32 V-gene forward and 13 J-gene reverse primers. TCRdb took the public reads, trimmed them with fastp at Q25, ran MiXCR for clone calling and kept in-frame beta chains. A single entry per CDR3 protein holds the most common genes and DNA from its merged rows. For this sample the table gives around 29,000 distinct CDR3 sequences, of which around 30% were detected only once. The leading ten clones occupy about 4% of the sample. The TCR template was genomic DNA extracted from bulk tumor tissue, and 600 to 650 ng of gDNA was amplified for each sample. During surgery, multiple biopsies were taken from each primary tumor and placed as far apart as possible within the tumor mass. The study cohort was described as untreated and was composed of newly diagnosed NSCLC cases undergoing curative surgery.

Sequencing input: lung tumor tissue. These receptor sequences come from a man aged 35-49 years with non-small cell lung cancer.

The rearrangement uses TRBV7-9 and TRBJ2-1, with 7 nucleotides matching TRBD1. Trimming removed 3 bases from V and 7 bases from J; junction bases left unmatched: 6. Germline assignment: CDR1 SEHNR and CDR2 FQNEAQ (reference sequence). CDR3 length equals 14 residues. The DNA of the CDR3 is TGTGCCAGCAGCTTTGTACAGGGACAGAATGAGCAGTTCTTC. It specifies CASSFVQGQNEQFF.

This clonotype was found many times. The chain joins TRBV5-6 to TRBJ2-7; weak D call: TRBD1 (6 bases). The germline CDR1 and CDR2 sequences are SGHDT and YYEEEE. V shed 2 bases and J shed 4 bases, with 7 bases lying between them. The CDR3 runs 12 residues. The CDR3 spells CASSLGGYEQYF. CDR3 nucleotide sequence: TGTGCCAGCAGCTTAGGGGGTTACGAGCAGTACTTC.

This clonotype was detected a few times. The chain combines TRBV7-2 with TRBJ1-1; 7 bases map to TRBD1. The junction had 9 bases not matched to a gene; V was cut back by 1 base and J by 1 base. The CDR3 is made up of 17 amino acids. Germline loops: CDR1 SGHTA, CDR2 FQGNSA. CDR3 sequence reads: CASSLGWGQTQNTEAFF. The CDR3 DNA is TGTGCCAGCAGCTTAGGATGGGGACAGACCCAGAACACTGAAGCTTTCTTT.

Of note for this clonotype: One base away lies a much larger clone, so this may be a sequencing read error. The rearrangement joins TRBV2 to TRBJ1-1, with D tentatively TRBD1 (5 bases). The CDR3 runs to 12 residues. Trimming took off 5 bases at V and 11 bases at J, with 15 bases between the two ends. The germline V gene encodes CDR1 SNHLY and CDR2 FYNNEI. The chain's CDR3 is CASSNARVAAFF. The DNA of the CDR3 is TGTGCCAGCAGTAATGCCAGGGTCGCTGCTTTCTTT. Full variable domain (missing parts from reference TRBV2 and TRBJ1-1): EPEVTQTPSHQVTQMGQEVILRCVPISNHLYFYWYRQILGQKVEFLVSFYNNEISEKSEIFDDQFSVERPDGSNFTLKIRSTKLEDSAMYFCASSNARVAAFFGQGTRLTVV.

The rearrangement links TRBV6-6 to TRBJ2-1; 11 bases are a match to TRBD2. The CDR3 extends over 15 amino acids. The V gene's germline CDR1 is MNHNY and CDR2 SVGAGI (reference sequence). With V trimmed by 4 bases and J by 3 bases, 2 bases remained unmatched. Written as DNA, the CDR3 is TGTGCCAGCAGTTCCGGGACTAGCGGCTACAATGAGCAGTTCTTC. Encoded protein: CASSSGTSGYNEQFF.

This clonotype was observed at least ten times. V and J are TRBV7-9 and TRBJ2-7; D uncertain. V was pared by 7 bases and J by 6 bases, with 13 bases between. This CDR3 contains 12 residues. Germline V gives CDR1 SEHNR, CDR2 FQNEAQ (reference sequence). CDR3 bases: TGTGCCAGCACCCAGACTGAGTCCGAGCAGTACTTC. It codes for CASTQTESEQYF.

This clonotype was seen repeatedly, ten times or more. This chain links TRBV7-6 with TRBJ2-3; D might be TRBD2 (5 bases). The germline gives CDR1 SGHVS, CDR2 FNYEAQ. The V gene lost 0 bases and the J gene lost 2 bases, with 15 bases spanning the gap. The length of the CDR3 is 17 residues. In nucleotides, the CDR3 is TGTGCCAGCAGCTTAGCCTCTAGCCCGTTTTTCACAGATACGCAGTATTTT. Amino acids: CASSLASSPFFTDTQYF.

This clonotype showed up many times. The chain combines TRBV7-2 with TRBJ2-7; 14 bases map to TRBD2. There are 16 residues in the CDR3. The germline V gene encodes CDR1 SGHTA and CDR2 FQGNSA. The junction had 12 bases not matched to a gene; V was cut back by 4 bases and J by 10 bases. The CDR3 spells CASSSGGTSGSAIQYF. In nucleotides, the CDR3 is TGTGCCAGCAGCTCAGGCGGGACTAGCGGGAGCGCAATACAGTACTTC.

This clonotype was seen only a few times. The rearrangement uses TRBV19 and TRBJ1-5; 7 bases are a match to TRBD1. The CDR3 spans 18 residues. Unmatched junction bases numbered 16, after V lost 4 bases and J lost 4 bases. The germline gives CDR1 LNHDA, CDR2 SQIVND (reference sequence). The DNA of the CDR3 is TGTGCCAGTAGTACCAGAGGGGCCGCGACAGGGATTAATCAGCCCCAGCATTTT. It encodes CASSTRGAATGINQPQHF.

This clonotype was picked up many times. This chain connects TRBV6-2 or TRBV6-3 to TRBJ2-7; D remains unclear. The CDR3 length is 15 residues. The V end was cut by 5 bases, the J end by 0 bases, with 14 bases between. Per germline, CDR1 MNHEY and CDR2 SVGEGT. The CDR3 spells CASSRLLSVSYEQYF. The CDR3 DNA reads TGTGCCAGCAGTCGCCTTCTGTCGGTCTCCTACGAGCAGTACTTC.

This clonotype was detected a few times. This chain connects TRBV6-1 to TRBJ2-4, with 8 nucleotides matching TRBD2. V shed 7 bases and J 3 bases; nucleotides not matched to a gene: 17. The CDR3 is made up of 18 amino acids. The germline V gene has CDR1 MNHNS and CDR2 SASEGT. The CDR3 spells CASTGAGAKPSVKNIQYF. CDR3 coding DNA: TGTGCCAGCACCGGAGCGGGAGCTAAGCCTTCGGTCAAAAACATTCAGTACTTC.

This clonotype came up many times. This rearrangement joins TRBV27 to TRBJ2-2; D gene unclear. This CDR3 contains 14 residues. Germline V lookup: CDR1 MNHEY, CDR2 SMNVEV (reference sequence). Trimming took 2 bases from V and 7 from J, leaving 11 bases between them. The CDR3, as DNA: TGTGCCAGCAGTTTAGGGCCGCTCAGCGGGGAGCTGTTTTTT. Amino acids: CASSLGPLSGELFF.

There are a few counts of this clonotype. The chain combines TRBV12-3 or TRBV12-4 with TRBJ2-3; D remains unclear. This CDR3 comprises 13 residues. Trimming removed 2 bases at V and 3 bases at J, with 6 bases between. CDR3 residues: CASSLFGTDTQYF. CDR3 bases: TGTGCCAGCAGTTTATTTGGGACAGATACGCAGTATTTT.

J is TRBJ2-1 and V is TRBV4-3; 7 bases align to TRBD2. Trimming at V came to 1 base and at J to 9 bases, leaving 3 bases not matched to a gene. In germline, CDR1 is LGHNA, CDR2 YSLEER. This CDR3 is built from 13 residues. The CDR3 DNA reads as TGCGCCAGCAGCCAAGGACCGGGGGGTGAGCAGTTCTTC. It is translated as CASSQGPGGEQFF.

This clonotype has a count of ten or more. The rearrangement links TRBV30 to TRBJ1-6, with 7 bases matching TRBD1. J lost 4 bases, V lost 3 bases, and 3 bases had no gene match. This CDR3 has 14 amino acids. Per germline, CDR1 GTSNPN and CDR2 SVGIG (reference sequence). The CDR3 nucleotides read TGTGCCTGGAGAGGGGGCAGTTATAATTCACCCCTCCACTTT. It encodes CAWRGGSYNSPLHF. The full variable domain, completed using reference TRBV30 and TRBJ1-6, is SQTIHQWPATLVQPVGSPLSLECTVEGTSNPNLYWYRQAAGRGLQLLFYSVGIGQISSEVPQNLSASRPQDRQFILSSKKLLLSDSGFYLCAWRGGSYNSPLHFGNGTRLTVT.

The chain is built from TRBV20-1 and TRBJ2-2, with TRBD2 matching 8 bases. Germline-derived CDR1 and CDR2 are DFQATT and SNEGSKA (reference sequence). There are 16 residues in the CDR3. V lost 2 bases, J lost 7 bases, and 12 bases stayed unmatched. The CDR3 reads CSARTPTGGVGGELFF. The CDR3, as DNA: TGCAGTGCTAGAACTCCCACGGGGGGGGTGGGCGGGGAGCTGTTTTTT.

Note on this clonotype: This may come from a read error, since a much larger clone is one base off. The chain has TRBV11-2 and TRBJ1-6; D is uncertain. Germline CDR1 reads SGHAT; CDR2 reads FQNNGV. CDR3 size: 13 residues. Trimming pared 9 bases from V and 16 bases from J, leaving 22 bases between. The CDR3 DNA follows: TGTGCCAGAAGCCTCACCGGGCCCCGGGGACTCCACTTT. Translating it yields CARSLTGPRGLHF.

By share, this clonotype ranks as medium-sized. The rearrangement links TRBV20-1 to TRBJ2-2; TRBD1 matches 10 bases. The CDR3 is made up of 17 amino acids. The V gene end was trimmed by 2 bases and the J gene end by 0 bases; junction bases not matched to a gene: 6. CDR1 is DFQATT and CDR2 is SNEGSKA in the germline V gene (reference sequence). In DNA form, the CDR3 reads TGCAGTGCTAGACGCACCGGGACAGGGGCGAACACCGGGGAGCTGTTTTTT. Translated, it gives CSARRTGTGANTGELFF.

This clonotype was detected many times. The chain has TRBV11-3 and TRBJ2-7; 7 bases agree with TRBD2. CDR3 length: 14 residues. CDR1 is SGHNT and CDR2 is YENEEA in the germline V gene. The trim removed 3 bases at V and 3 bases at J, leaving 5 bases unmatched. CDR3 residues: CASSLAGLVYEQYF. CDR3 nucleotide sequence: TGTGCCAGCAGCTTGGCTGGACTAGTCTACGAGCAGTACTTC.

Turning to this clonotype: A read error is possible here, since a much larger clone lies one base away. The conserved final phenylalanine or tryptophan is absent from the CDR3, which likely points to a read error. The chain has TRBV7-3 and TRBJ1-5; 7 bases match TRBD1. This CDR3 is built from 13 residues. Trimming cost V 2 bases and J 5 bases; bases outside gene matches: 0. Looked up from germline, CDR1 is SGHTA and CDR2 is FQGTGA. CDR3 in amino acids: CASSLDRDQPQHS. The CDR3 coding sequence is TGTGCCAGCAGCTTAGACAGGGATCAGCCCCAGCATTCT.

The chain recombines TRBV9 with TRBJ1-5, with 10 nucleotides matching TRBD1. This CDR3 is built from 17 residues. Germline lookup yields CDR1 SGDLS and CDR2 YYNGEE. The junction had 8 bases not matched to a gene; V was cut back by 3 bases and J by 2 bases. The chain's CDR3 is CASSGGTGAIGNQPQHF. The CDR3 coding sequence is TGTGCCAGCAGCGGTGGGACAGGGGCGATTGGCAATCAGCCCCAGCATTTT.

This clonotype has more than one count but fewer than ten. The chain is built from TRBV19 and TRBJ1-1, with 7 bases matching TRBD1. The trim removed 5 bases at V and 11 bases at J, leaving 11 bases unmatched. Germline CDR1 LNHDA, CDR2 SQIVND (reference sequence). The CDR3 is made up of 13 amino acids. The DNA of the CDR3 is TGTGCCAGTAGTTTGGGGCGACAGGGTTTGGCTTTCTTT. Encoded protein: CASSLGRQGLAFF.

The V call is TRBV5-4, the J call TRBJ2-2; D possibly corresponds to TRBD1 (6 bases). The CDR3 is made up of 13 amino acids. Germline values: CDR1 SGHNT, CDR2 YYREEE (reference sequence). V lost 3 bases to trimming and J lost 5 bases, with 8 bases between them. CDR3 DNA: TGTGCCAGCAGCTATAGGGGGACCGGGGAGCTGTTTTTT. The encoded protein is CASSYRGTGELFF.

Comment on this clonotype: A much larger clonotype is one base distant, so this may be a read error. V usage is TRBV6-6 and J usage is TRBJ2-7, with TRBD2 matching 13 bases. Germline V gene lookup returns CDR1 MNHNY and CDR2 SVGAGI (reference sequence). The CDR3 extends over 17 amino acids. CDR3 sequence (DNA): TGTGCCAGCATTTACTCGATGTTGACTAGCGGGAGGTACGAGCAGTACTTC. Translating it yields CASIYSMLTSGRYEQYF.

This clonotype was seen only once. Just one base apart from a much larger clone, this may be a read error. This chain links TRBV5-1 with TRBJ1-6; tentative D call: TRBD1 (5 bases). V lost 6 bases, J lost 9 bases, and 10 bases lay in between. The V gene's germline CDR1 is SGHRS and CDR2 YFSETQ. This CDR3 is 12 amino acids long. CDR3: CASKLGGSPLHF. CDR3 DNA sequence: TGCGCCAGCAAATTGGGGGGTTCACCCCTCCACTTT.

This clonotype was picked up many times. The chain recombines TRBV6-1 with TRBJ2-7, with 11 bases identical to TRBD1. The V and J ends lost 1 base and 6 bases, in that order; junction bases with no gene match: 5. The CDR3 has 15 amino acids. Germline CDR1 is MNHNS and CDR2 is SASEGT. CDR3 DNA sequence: TGTGCCAGCAGTGAAGTAGGGACAGGGGGTGGCGAGCAGTACTTC. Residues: CASSEVGTGGGEQYF.

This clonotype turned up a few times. The CDR3 nucleotides read TGCAGTGCTAGAGGATTTAGCGGGAGTCAAGAGACCCAGTACTTC. This encodes CSARGFSGSQETQYF. The chain joins TRBV20-1 to TRBJ2-5; TRBD2 aligns across 9 bases. This CDR3 has 15 residues. Losses at the gene ends were 1 base for V and 2 bases for J; bases not matched to a gene: 5. Germline V gene lookup returns CDR1 DFQATT and CDR2 SNEGSKA (reference sequence).